This paragraph reports one T cell receptor beta chain. CDR3 size: 15 residues. The V segment lost 4 bases and the J segment 4 bases; nucleotides outside the gene matches: 6. Germline V CDR1 and CDR2: SGDLS, YYNGEE. This specimen belongs to a study of blood T cell repertoires in COVID-19. Overall study: The United States, Italy and Spain provided the acute and convalescent COVID-19 samples. T cells, B-cell-depleted T cells, or PBMCs provided the cDNA or gDNA that served as material.

Original handling: Reference gene primer amplification gave estimated nucleated cell counts. The data were produced by immunoSEQ multiplex PCR, yet TCRdb's version contains in-frame clones alone and is incomplete. The DNA gave D and trimming, while V, J and clone size come from that table. The table records roughly 180,000 clones, 65% to 90% of them present only once. This receptor was obtained from a man aged 55 to 70 with acute or convalescent COVID-19. Sequencing input: peripheral blood. V gene TRBV9 combines with J gene TRBJ2-3; 10 nucleotides agree with TRBD1. The CDR3 protein is CASSILGQGADTQYF. The CDR3 DNA reads TGTGCCAGCAGCATTTTAGGACAGGGGGCAGATACGCAGTATTTT.